This record covers a single T cell receptor (beta chain). CDR1 and CDR2 (germline): SGHTA, FQGNSA. J was trimmed by 2 bases and V by 1 base; bases with no gene match: 8. The CDR3 is 16 amino acids. This entry belongs to a study of blood T cell repertoires in COVID-19. Study at large: T cells, B-cell-depleted T cells, or PBMCs provided the cDNA or gDNA that served as material.

As processed by the authors: How many nucleated cells were present was estimated from reference gene primer amplification. The assay was immunoSEQ multiplex PCR, and TCRdb's table has in-frame clones only and misses some. The V and J calls and clone size were taken over from that table, and D and trimming were inferred from the DNA. Among approximately 96,000 clones listed, about 84% were seen once. Input material: peripheral blood. This chain joins TRBV7-2 and TRBJ2-7; 7 bases are a match to TRBD1. The TCR sequence derives from a woman older than 75 with acute or convalescent COVID-19. Written as DNA, the CDR3 is TGTGCCAGCAGCTTAGAACAGGGGCAGGCCCCCTACGAGCAGTACTTC. Protein: CASSLEQGQAPYEQYF.